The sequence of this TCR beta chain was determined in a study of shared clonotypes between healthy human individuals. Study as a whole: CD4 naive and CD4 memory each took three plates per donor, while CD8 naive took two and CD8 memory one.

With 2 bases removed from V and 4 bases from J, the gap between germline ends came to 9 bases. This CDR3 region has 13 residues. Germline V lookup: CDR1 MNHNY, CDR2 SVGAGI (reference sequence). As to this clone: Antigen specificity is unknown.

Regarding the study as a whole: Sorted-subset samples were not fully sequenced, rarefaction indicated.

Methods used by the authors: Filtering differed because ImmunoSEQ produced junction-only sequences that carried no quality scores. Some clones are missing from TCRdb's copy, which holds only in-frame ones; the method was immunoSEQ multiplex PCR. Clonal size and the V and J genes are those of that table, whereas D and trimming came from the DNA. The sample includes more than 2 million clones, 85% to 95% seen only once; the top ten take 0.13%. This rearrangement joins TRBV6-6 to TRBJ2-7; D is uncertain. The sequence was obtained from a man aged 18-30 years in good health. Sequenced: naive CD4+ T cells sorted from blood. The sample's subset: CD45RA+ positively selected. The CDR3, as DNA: TGTGCCAGCAGTTACGGGCGGTGGTACGAGCAGTACTTC. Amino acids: CASSYGRWYEQYF.